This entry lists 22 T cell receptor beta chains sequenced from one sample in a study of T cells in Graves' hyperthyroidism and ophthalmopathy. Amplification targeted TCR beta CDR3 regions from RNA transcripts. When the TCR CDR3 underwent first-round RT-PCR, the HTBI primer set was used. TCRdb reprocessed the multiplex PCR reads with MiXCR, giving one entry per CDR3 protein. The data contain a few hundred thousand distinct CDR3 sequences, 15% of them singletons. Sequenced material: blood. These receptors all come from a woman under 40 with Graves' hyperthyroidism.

CDR3 residues: CASSQGGSLKNEQFF. The CDR3 nucleotides read TGTGCCAGCAGCCAAGGCGGGAGCTTGAAAAATGAGCAGTTCTTC. The rearrangement links TRBV14 to TRBJ2-1, with TRBD2 matching 7 bases. The CDR3 runs to 15 residues. Germline CDR1 reads SGHDN; CDR2 reads FVKESK. J was trimmed by 7 bases and V by 1 base; bases with no gene match: 7.

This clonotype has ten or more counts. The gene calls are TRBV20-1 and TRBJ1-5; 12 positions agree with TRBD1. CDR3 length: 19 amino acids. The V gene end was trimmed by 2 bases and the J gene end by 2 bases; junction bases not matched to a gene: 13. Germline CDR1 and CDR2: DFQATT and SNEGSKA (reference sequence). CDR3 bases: TGCAGTGCTAGACGTGGCGGGACAGGGGGCCGAGTTGGCAATCAGCCCCAGCATTTT. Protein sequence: CSARRGGTGGRVGNQPQHF.

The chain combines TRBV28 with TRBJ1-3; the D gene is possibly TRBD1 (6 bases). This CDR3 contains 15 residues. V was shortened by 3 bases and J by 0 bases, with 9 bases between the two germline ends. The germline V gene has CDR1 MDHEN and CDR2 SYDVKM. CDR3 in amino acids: CASSLDSYSGNTIYF. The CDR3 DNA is TGTGCCAGCAGTTTGGACAGCTACTCTGGAAACACCATATATTTT.

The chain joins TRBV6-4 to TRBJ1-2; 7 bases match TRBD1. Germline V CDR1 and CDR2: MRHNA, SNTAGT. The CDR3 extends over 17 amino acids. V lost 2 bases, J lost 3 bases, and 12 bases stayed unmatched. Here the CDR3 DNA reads TGTGCCAGCAGTGACCGCCCGGGGACAGTTGAGGACTATGGCTACACCTTC. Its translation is CASSDRPGTVEDYGYTF.

This CDR3 reads CATSDPGRVNYGYTF. As DNA, the CDR3 is TGTGCCACCAGTGACCCGGGACGGGTAAACTATGGCTACACCTTC. The V and J genes are TRBV24-1 and TRBJ1-2; TRBD1 is a possible D gene (5 bases). This CDR3 region has 15 residues. V was clipped by 4 bases and J by 2 bases, with 13 bases between them. The germline V gene encodes CDR1 KGHDR and CDR2 SFDVKD.

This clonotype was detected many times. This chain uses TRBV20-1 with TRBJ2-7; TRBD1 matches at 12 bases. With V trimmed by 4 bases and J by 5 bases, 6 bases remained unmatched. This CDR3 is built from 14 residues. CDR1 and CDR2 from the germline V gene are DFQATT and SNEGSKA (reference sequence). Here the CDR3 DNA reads TGCAGTGCTACTTGGGACAGGGGGCGCGACGAGCAGTACTTC. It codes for CSATWDRGRDEQYF.

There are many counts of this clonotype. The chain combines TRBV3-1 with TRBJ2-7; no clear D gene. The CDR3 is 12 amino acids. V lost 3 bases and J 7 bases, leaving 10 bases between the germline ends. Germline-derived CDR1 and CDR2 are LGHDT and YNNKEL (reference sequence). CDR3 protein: CASSHLLREQYF. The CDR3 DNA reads TGTGCCAGCAGCCATCTTCTGAGGGAGCAGTACTTC.

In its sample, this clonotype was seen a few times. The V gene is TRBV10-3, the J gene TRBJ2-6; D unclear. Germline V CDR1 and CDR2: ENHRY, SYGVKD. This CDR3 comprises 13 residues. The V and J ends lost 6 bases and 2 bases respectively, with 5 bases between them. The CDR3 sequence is CAISLTGANVLTF. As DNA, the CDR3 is TGTGCCATCAGCCTCACTGGGGCCAACGTCCTGACTTTC.

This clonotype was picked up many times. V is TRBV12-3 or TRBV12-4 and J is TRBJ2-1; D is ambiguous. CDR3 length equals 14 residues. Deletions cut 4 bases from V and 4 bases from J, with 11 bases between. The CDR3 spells CASSSRNPYNEQFF. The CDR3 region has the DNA TGTGCCAGCAGTTCCAGGAACCCATACAATGAGCAGTTCTTC.

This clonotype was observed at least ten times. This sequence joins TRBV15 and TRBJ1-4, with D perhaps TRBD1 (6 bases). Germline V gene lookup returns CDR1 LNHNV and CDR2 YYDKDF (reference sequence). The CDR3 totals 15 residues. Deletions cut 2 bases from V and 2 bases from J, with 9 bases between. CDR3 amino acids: CATSRTTGTNEKLFF. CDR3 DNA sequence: TGTGCCACCAGCAGAACAACAGGGACTAATGAAAAACTGTTTTTT.

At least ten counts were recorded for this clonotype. CDR3 in amino acids: CASSLGSGTDTQYF. The CDR3, as DNA: TGTGCCAGCAGCTTGGGTAGCGGCACAGATACGCAGTATTTT. The gene calls are TRBV28 and TRBJ2-3; tentative D call: TRBD2 (5 bases). The CDR3 runs 14 residues. Germline-derived CDR1 and CDR2 are MDHEN and SYDVKM. The ends were cut back, 6 bases at V and 1 base at J, with 11 bases in the middle. The full variable domain, with the rest looked up from reference TRBV28 and TRBJ2-3, is DVKVTQSSRYLVKRTGEKVFLECVQDMDHENMFWYRQDPGLGLRLIYFSYDVKMKEKGDIPEGYSVSREKKERFSLILESASTNQTSMYLCASSLGSGTDTQYFGPGTRLTVL.

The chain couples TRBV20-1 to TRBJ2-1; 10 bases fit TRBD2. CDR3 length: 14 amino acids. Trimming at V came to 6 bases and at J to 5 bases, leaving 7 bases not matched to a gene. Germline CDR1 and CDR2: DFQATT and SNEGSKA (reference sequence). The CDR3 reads CSAESGRENNEQFF. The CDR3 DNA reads TGCAGTGCCGAGAGCGGGAGGGAAAACAATGAGCAGTTCTTC.

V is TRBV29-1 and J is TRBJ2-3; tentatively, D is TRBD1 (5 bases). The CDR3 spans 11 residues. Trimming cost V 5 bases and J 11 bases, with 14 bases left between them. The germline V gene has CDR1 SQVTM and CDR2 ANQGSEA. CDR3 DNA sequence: TGCAGCGTTATAGAAAGGGGTCTGCAGTATTTT. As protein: CSVIERGLQYF.

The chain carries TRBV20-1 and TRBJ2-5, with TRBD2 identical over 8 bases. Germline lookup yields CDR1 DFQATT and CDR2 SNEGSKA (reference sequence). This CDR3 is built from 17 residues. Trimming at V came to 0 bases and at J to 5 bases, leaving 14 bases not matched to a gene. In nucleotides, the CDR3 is TGCAGTGCTAGAGATCCCTGGCGGGAGGCCTCCCGGGAGACCCAGTACTTC. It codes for CSARDPWREASRETQYF.

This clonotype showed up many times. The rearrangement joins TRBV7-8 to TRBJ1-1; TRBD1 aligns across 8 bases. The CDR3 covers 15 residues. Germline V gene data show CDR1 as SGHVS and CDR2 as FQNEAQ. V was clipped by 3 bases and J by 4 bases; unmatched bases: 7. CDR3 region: CASSFRDRRFTEAFF. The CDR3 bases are TGTGCCAGCAGCTTCCGGGACAGGAGGTTCACTGAAGCTTTCTTT.

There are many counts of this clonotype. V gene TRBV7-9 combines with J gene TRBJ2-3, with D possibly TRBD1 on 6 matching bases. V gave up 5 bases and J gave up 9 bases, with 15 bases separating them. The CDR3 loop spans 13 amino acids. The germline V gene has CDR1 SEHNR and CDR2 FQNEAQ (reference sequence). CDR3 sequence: CASSTSTGRTQYF. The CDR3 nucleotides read TGTGCCAGCAGCACGTCGACAGGAAGGACGCAGTATTTT.

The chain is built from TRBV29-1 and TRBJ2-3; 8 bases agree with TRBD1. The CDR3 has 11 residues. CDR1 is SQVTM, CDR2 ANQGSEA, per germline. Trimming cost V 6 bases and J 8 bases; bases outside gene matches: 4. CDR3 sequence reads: CSVITGGTQYF. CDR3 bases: TGCAGCGTGATTACAGGGGGTACGCAGTATTTT.

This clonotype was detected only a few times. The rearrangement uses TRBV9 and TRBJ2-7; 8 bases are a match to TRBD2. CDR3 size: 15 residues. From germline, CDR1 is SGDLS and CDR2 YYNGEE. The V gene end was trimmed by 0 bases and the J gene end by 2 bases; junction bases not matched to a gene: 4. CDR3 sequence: CASSVGSGKTYEQYF. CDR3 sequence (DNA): TGTGCCAGCAGCGTAGGTAGCGGGAAGACCTACGAGCAGTACTTC.

CDR3 protein: CSATLPKTSFHRPIDYEQYF. CDR3 sequence (DNA): TGCAGTGCAACCCTCCCCAAGACTAGCTTCCACCGCCCAATCGACTACGAGCAGTACTTC. The chain couples TRBV20-1 to TRBJ2-7, with 7 bases that match TRBD2. CDR1 is DFQATT, CDR2 SNEGSKA, per germline (reference sequence). The J segment lost 3 bases and the V segment lost 6 bases, leaving 29 bases of the junction unmatched. The CDR3 contains 20 residues.

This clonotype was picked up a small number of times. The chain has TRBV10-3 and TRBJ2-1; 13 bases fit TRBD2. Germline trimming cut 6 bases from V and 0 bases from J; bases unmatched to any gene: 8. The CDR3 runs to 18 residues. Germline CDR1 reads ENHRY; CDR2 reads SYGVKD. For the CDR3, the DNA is TGTGCCATCAGGCTAGGGACTAGCGGGACGAGCTCCTACAATGAGCAGTTCTTC. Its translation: CAIRLGTSGTSSYNEQFF.

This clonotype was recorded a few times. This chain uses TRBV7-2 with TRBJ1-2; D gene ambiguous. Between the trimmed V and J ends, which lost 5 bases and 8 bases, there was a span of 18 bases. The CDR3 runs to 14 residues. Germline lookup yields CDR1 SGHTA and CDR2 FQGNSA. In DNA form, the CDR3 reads TGTGCCAGCAGCCAGATGGACCCCCTGGGAGGCTACACCTTC. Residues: CASSQMDPLGGYTF. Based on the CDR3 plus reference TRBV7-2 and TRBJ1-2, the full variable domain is GAGVSQSPSNKVTEKGKDVELRCDPISGHTALYWYRQSLGQGLEFLIYFQGNSAPDKSGLPSDRFSAERTGGSVSTLTIQRTQQEDSAVYLCASSQMDPLGGYTFGSGTRLTVV.

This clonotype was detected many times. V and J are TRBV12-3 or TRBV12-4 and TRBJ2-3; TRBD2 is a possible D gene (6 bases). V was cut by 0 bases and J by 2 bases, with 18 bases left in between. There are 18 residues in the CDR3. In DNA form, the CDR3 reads TGTGCCAGCAGTTTAGCGCCGGCAGGGAGGTTAGACACAGATACGCAGTATTTT. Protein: CASSLAPAGRLDTDTQYF.